This TCR beta chain appears in the sequencing data of a study of control samples from healthy donors and cancer patients. The assay was immunoSEQ multiplex PCR, and TCRdb's table has in-frame clones only and misses some. The table has about 120,000 clones, around 89% seen once. J lost 4 bases, V lost 0 bases, and 1 base had no gene match. The germline gives CDR1 SGDLS, CDR2 YYNGEE. This CDR3 is 14 amino acids long. This rearrangement joins TRBV9 to TRBJ2-3; 8 nucleotides match TRBD1. The sequencing sample was made of blood. The clonotype was recovered from a woman in her 70s in good health. As DNA, the CDR3 is TGTGCCAGCAGCGTAGGACAGGGGTCAGATACGCAGTATTTT. Amino acid sequence: CASSVGQGSDTQYF.